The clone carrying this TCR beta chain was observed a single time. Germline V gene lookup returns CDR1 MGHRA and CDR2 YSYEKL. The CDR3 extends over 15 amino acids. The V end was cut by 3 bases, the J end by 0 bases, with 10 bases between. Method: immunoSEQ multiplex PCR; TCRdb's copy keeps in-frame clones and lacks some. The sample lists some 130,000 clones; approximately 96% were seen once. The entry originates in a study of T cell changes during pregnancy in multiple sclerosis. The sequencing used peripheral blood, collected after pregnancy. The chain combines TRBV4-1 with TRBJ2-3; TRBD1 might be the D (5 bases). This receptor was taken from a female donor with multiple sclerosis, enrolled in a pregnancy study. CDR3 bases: TGCGCCAGCAGCCAGGAACGACAGAGCACAGATACGCAGTATTTT. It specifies CASSQERQSTDTQYF.